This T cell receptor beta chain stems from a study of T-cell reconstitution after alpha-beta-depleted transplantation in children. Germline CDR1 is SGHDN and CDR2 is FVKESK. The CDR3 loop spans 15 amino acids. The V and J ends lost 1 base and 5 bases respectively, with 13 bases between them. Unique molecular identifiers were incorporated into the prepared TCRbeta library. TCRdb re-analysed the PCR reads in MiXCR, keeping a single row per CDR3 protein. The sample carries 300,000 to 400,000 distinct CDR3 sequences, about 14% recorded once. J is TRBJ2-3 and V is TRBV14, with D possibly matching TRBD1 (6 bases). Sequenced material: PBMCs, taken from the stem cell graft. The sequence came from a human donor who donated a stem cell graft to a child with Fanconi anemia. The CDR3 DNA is TGTGCCAGCAGCCAAGGTTTCGCAGGGGAAGATACGCAGTATTTT. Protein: CASSQGFAGEDTQYF.